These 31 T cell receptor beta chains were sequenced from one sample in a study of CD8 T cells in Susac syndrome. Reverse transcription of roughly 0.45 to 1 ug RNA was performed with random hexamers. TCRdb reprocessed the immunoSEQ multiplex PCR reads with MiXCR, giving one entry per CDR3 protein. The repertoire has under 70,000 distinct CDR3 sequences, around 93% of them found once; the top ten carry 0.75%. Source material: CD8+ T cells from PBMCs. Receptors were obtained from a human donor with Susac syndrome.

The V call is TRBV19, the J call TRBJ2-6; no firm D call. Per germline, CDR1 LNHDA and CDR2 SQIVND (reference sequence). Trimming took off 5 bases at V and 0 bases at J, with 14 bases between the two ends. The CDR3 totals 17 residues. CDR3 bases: TGTGCCAGTAGTTGGACCGCTCCCGCCTCTGGGGCCAACGTCCTGACTTTC. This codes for CASSWTAPASGANVLTF.

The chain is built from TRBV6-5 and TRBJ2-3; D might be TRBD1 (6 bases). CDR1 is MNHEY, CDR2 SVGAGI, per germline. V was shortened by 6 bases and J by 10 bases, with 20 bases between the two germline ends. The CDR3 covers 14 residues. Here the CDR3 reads CASRITGPLSPQYF. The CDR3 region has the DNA TGTGCCAGCAGGATAACAGGGCCGCTTTCCCCGCAGTATTTT.

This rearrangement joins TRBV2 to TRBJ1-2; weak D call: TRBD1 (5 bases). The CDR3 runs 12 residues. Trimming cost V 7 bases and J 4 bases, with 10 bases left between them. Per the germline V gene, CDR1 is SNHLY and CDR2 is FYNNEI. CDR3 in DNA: TGTGCCAGCAAAGAGACAGCCTATGGCTACACCTTC. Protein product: CASKETAYGYTF.

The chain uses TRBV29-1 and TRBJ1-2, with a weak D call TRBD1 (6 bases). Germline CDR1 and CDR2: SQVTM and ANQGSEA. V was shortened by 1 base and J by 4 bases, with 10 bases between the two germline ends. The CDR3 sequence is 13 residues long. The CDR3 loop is CSVEAGAAYGYTF. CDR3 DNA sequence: TGCAGCGTTGAAGCGGGGGCGGCCTATGGCTACACCTTC. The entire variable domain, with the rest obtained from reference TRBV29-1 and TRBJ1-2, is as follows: SAVISQKPSRDICQRGTSLTIQCQVDSQVTMMFWYRQQPGQSLTLIATANQGSEATYESGFVIDKFPISRPNLTFSTLTVSNMSPEDSSIYLCSVEAGAAYGYTFGSGTRLTVV.

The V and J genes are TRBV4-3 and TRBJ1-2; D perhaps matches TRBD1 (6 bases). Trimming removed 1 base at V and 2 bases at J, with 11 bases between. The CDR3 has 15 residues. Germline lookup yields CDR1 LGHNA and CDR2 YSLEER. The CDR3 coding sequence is TGCGCCAGCAGCCAAGCCCTAGGGGGAAACTATGGCTACACCTTC. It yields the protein CASSQALGGNYGYTF.

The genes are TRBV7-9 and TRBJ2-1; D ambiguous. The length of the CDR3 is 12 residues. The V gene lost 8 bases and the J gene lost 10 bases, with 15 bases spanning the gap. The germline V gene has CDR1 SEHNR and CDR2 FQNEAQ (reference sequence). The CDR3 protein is CASDFPGHEQFF. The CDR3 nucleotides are TGTGCCAGCGATTTTCCAGGTCACGAGCAGTTCTTC.

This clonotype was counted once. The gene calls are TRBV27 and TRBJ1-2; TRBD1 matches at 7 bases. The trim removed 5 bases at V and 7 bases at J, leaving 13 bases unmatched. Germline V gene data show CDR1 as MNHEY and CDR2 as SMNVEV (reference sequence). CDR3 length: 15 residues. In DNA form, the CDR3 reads TGTGCCAGCAGTCCACCCAGACAGGGATTGAGTGGCTACACCTTC. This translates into CASSPPRQGLSGYTF.

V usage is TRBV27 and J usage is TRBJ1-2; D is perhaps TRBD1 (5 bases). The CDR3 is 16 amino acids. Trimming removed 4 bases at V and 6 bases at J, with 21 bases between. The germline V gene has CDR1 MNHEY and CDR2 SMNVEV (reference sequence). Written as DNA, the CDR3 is TGTGCCAGCAGTTATTCAGGGTCGCTATTACTGGATGGCTACACCTTC. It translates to CASSYSGSLLLDGYTF.

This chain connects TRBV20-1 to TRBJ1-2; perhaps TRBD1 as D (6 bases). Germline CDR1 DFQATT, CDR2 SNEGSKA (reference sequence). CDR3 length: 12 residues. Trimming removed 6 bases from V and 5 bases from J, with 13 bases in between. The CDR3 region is CSAPQGGYGYTF. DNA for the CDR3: TGCAGTGCCCCTCAAGGGGGATATGGCTACACCTTC.

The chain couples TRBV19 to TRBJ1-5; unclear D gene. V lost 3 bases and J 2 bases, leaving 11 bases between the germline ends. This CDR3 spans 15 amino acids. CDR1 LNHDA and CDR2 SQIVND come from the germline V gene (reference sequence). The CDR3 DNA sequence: TGTGCCAGTAGTATGGCACCCCCTCGCAATCAGCCCCAGCATTTT. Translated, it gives CASSMAPPRNQPQHF.

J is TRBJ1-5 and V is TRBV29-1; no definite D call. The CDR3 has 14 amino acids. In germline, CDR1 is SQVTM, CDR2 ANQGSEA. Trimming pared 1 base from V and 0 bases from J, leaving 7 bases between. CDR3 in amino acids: CSVEAPSSNQPQHF. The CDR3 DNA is TGCAGCGTTGAAGCGCCTTCTAGCAATCAGCCCCAGCATTTT.

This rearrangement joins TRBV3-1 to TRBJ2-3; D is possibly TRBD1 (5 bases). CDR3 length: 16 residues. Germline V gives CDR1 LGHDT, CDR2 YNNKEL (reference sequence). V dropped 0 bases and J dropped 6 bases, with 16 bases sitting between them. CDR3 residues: CASSQETVTGWDTQYF. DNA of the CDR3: TGTGCCAGCAGCCAAGAGACGGTAACAGGCTGGGATACGCAGTATTTT.

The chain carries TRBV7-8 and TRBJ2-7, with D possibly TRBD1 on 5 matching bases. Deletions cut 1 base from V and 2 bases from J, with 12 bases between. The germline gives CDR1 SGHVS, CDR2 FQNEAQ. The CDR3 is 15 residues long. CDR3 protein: CASSLDPGFTYEQYF. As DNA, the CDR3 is TGTGCCAGCAGCTTAGACCCAGGGTTCACCTACGAGCAGTACTTC.

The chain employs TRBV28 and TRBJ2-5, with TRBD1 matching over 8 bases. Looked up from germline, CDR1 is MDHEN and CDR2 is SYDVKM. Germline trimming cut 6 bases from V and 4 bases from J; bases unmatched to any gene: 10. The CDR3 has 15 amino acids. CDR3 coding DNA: TGTGCCAGCAGGGCAACAGGGGGTCTCACAGAGACCCAGTACTTC. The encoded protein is CASRATGGLTETQYF. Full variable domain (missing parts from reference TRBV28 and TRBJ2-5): DVKVTQSSRYLVKRTGEKVFLECVQDMDHENMFWYRQDPGLGLRLIYFSYDVKMKEKGDIPEGYSVSREKKERFSLILESASTNQTSMYLCASRATGGLTETQYFGPGTRLLVL.

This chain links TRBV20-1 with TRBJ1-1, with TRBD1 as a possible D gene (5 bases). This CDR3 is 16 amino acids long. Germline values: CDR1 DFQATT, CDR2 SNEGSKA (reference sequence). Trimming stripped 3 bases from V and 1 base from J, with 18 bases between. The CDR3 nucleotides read TGCAGTGCTAGTCCCTATTGGTGGGGGGAGAACACTGAAGCTTTCTTT. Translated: CSASPYWWGENTEAFF.

The DNA for the CDR3 is TGTGCCAGCAGTGTACTAGCGGGGGAACAGACCCAGTACTTC. Amino acids: CASSVLAGEQTQYF. The V and J genes are TRBV25-1 and TRBJ2-5; 11 bases line up with TRBD2. Germline V gene sequence: CDR1 MGHDK, CDR2 SYGVNS. After removal of 4 bases from V and 6 bases from J, the junction contained 4 bases not matched to a gene. The CDR3 is 14 residues long.

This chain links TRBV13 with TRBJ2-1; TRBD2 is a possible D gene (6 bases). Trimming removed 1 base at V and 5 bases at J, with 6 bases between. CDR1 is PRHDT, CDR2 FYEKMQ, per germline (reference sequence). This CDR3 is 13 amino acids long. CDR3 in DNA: TGTGCCAGCAGCTTAGAGCGGGACAATGAGCAGTTCTTC. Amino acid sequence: CASSLERDNEQFF.

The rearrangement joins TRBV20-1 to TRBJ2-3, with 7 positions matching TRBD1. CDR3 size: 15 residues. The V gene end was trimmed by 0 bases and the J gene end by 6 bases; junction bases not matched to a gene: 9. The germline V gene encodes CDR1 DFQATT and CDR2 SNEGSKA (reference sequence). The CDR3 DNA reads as TGCAGTGCTAGAGAAGAGGGGGCGCAATGGGATACGCAGTATTTT. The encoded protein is CSAREEGAQWDTQYF.

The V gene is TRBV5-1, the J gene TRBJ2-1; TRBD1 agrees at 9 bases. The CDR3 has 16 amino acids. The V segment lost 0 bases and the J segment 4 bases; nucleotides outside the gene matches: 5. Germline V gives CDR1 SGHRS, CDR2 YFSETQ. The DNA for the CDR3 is TGCGCCAGCAGCTTGGAGGGGACAGGGAGATACAATGAGCAGTTCTTC. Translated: CASSLEGTGRYNEQFF.

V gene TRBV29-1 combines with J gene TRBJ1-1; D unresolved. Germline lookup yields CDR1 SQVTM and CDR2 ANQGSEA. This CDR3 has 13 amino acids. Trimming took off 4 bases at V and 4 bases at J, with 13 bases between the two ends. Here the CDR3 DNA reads TGCAGCGTTGTGCGTTCGGTAAGCACTGAAGCTTTCTTT. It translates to CSVVRSVSTEAFF. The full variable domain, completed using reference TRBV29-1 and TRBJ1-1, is SAVISQKPSRDICQRGTSLTIQCQVDSQVTMMFWYRQQPGQSLTLIATANQGSEATYESGFVIDKFPISRPNLTFSTLTVSNMSPEDSSIYLCSVVRSVSTEAFFGQGTRLTVV.

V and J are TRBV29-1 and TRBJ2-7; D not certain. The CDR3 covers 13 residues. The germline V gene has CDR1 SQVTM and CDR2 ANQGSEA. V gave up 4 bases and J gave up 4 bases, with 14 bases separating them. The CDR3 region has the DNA TGCAGCGTTGCTCTGGTGGGCGAATACGAGCAGTACTTC. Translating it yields CSVALVGEYEQYF.

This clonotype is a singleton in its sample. CDR3 DNA sequence: TGCGCCAGCAGCCAAGAAGGGGAAGCCACCTACGAGCAGTACTTC. This gives the protein CASSQEGEATYEQYF. The chain carries TRBV4-3 and TRBJ2-7; D is possibly TRBD1 (5 bases). The V end was cut by 0 bases, the J end by 2 bases, with 11 bases between. The V gene's germline CDR1 is LGHNA and CDR2 YSLEER. The length of the CDR3 is 15 residues.

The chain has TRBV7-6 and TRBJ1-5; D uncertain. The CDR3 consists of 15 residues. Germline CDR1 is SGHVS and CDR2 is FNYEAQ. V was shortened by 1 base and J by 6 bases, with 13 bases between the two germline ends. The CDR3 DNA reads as TGTGCCAGCAGCTTAGAAGGAGAGGGAACTCAGCCCCAGCATTTT. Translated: CASSLEGEGTQPQHF.

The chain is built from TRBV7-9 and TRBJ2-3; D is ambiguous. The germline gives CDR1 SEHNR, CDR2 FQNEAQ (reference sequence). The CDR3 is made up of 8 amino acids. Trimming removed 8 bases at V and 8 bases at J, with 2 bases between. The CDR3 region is CASGTQYF. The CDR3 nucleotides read TGTGCCAGCGGTACGCAGTATTTT.

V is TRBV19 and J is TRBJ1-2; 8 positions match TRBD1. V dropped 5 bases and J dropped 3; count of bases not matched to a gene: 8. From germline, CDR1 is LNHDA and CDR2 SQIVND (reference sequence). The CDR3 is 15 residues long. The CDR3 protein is CASSARTGQDYGYTF. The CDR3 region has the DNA TGTGCCAGTAGTGCCCGGACAGGGCAGGACTATGGCTACACCTTC. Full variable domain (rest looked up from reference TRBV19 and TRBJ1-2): DGGITQSPKYLFRKEGQNVTLSCEQNLNHDAMYWYRQDPGQGLRLIYYSQIVNDFQKGDIAEGYSVSREKKESFPLTVTSAQKNPTAFYLCASSARTGQDYGYTFGSGTRLTVV.

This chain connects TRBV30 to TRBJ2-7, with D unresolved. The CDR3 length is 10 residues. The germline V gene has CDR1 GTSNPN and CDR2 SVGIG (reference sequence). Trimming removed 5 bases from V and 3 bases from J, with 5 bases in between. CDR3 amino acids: CAWDGYEQYF. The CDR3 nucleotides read TGTGCCTGGGACGGCTACGAGCAGTACTTC.

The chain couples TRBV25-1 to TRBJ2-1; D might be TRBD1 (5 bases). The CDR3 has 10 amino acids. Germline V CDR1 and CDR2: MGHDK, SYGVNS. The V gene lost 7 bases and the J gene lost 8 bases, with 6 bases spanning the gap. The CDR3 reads CASKGYEQFF. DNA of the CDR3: TGTGCCAGCAAGGGGTATGAGCAGTTCTTC.

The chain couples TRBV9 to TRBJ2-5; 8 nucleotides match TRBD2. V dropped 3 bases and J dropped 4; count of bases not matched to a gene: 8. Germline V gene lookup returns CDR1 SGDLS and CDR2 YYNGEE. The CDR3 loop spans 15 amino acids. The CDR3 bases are TGTGCCAGCAGCGCCTCCGGGGGGGCGGGAGAGACCCAGTACTTC. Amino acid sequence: CASSASGGAGETQYF.

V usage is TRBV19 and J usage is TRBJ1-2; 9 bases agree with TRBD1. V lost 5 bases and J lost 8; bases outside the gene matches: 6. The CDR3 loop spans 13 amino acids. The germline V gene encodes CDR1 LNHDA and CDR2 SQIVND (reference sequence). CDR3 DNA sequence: TGTGCCAGTAGTTGGACAGGGGACGGCGGCTACACCTTC. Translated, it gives CASSWTGDGGYTF. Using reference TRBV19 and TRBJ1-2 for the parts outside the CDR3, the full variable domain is DGGITQSPKYLFRKEGQNVTLSCEQNLNHDAMYWYRQDPGQGLRLIYYSQIVNDFQKGDIAEGYSVSREKKESFPLTVTSAQKNPTAFYLCASSWTGDGGYTFGSGTRLTVV.

CDR3 loop: CSVLDGTGELFF. DNA for the CDR3: TGCAGCGTACTGGACGGCACCGGGGAGCTGTTTTTT. The chain joins TRBV29-1 to TRBJ2-2; D is unclear. CDR3 length: 12 amino acids. Deletions cut 6 bases from V and 4 bases from J, with 9 bases between. CDR1 SQVTM and CDR2 ANQGSEA come from the germline V gene.

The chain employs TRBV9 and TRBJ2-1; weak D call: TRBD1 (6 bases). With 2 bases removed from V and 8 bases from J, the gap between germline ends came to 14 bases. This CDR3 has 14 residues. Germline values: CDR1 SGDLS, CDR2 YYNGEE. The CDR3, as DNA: TGTGCCAGCAGCGTGGGGGCGCGATGGGATGAGCAGTTCTTC. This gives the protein CASSVGARWDEQFF.